This T cell receptor beta chain appears in the sequencing data of a study of blood T cell repertoires in COVID-19. Across the study: Samples representing acute and convalescent COVID-19 were sourced from the United States, Italy and Spain.

Profiling relied on immunoSEQ multiplex PCR, and the TCRdb table lists in-frame clones only, not all of them. Among 95,000 to 150,000 clones listed, roughly 84% were seen once. Trimming removed 0 bases at V and 1 base at J, with 10 bases between. The CDR3 has 15 amino acids. Germline V gene sequence: CDR1 SGHRS, CDR2 YFSETQ. Sequencing was done on a sample of PBMCs or T cells enriched from blood (not recorded which). The gene calls are TRBV5-1 and TRBJ2-5; D is ambiguous. The sequence was collected from a woman in her thirties who had recovered from COVID-19. CDR3 in amino acids: CASSLVVGVQETQYF. DNA for the CDR3: TGCGCCAGCAGCTTGGTTGTGGGCGTCCAAGAGACCCAGTACTTC.